These T cell receptor beta chains were read from a single sample in a study of long-term antiretroviral therapy in people with HIV. Clones were read by immunoSEQ multiplex PCR, and TCRdb kept only the in-frame ones, dropping some. The sample carries about 27,000 clones, about 82% recorded once. The sample in question was unsorted PBMCs, obtained 0.8 years before starting antiretroviral therapy. The receptor source for this set is a man aged 18 to 29 with HIV. Both conserved end residues are part of each CDR3. The D gene is left open where the match is weak. A clone size is listed for some rows: how often the clone was seen (once, few, many), or a class if it is expanded.

j_gene	v_gene	d_gene	abundance	CDR3nt	CDR3aa
TRBJ1-1	TRBV6-5	-	-	TGTGCCAGCAGTTGGCGGGCGAACACTGAAGCTTTCTTT	CASSWRANTEAFF
TRBJ1-2	TRBV27	-	-	TGTGCCAGCAGTTTCGGGTCAGACTATGGCTACACCTTC	CASSFGSDYGYTF
TRBJ2-7	TRBV10-3	-	-	TGTGCCATCAGTTCCGGGACAACATACGAGCAGTACTTC	CAISSGTTYEQYF
TRBJ1-2	TRBV27	-	-	TGTGCCAGCAGATATACAGGAAACTATGGCTACACCTTC	CASRYTGNYGYTF
TRBJ2-7	TRBV9	TRBD2	few	TGTGCCAGCAGCGTAGTCACTAGCGGAGGGGAGCAGTACTTC	CASSVVTSGGEQYF
TRBJ2-3	TRBV5-1	-	-	TGCGCCAGCAGCTTACAGGGATCAGATACGCAGTATTTT	CASSLQGSDTQYF
TRBJ1-2	TRBV9	-	-	TGTGCCAGCAGCGCGACGAAAGACAGGTTAGTCGACTATGGCTACACCTTC	CASSATKDRLVDYGYTF
TRBJ2-2	TRBV19	TRBD2	-	TGTGCCAGTAGTATAGGGCCTAGCGGGGCCGGGGAGCTGTTTTTT	CASSIGPSGAGELFF
TRBJ1-2	TRBV7-8	TRBD1	few	TGTGCCAGCAGCTTGCAGGGGGATGGCTACACCTTC	CASSLQGDGYTF
TRBJ2-7	TRBV9	-	-	TGTGCCAGCAGCGTAGCCGGGGGCGATGCCTACGAGCAGTACTTC	CASSVAGGDAYEQYF
TRBJ2-5	TRBV21-1	-	-	TGTGCCAGCAGCAACAGGGGAAAGACCCAGTACTTC	CASSNRGKTQYF
TRBJ2-1	TRBV7-9	TRBD1	-	TGTGCCAGCAGCTTAGGGACAGGGACTTGGCAGGAGCAGTTCTTC	CASSLGTGTWQEQFF
TRBJ2-4	TRBV4-3	TRBD2	-	TGCGCCAGCAGCCAAACTAGCGGGAGATGGCGTGGGGACATTCAGTACTTC	CASSQTSGRWRGDIQYF
TRBJ2-3	TRBV6-5	-	-	TGTGCCAGCAGTTACTCGGGACGGAGCAGAGATACGCAGTATTTT	CASSYSGRSRDTQYF
TRBJ2-7	TRBV9	TRBD1	-	TGTGCCAGCAGCCCTGGACAGGGGTGGGAGCAGTACTTC	CASSPGQGWEQYF
TRBJ2-7	TRBV9	TRBD2	-	TGTGCCAGCAGCCCGACGGGAGGGCCGGCATACTACGAGCAGTACTTC	CASSPTGGPAYYEQYF
TRBJ2-7	TRBV4-3	TRBD1	-	TGCGCCAGCAGCCAGGACCGGGACAGGGGGCTAGGGGAGCAGTACTTC	CASSQDRDRGLGEQYF
TRBJ2-7	TRBV28	-	-	TGTGCCAGCAGGGACAGCTACTACGAGCAGTACTTC	CASRDSYYEQYF
TRBJ1-2	TRBV29-1	-	-	TGCAGCGACCAACCAGGGTCTGGCTACACCTTC	CSDQPGSGYTF
TRBJ1-1	TRBV6-6	-	-	TGTGCCAGCAGTCCGGCTGGGAACACTGAAGCTTTCTTT	CASSPAGNTEAFF
TRBJ2-7	TRBV6-6	TRBD2	-	TGTGCCAGCAGGACGGGACTAGATGGCCACGAGCAGTACTTC	CASRTGLDGHEQYF
TRBJ1-2	TRBV25-1	-	-	TGTGCCAGCAGTGAAGCGATTGACTCCTCCAACTATGGCTACACCTTC	CASSEAIDSSNYGYTF
TRBJ2-1	TRBV27	TRBD1	-	TGTGCCAGCTTTAGGGACAGGGAGTACAATGAGCAGTTCTTC	CASFRDREYNEQFF
TRBJ2-7	TRBV4-3	TRBD2	-	TGCGCCAGCAGCCGTCAGAGGGAGCGGGAGTTCGAGCAGTACTTC	CASSRQREREFEQYF